This TCR beta chain was retrieved from a study of shared clonotypes between healthy human individuals. Overall study: The donor group consisted of a couple of women and a few men, aged 18 to 49. Study-level findings and limits: Relative to their counterparts shared across all four donors, non-shared clonotypes exhibited diminished generation probabilities.

The CDR3 sequence is 16 residues long. The V segment lost 7 bases and the J segment 4 bases; nucleotides outside the gene matches: 7. The germline V gene has CDR1 LNHDA and CDR2 SQIVND (reference sequence). Naive-designated CD8 cells lacked CD45RO, were positively enriched for CCR7, and omitted terminally differentiated effector memory CD45RA+ cells. Genomic DNA (from each subset) was split evenly across several immunoSEQ plates. In replicate PCRs of sorted subsets, around 0.2 ug DNA, approximately 32,000 T cell genomes, was used. The assay was immunoSEQ multiplex PCR, and TCRdb's table has in-frame clones only and misses some. The table includes around 1.9 million clones, 93% detected once. This clone was observed a single time. Its antigen is unknown.

The genes are TRBV19 and TRBJ2-1, with 13 bases matching TRBD2. Source material: naive CD8+ T cells from PBMCs. This TCR came from a man aged 18 to 29 in good health. Some clones in this sample may be carry-over from other donors' samples. The CDR3 DNA reads as TGTGCCAGTACCGGACTAGCGGGAGAGGCTTACAATGAGCAGTTCTTC. Translating it yields CASTGLAGEAYNEQFF.